A selection of T cell receptor beta chains follows, all from one sample in a study of blood T cell repertoires in COVID-19. Only in-frame clones appear in the TCRdb table, and some are missing; sequencing was by immunoSEQ multiplex PCR. The sample carries about 54,000 clones, 75% to 95% recorded once. The sequenced material came from peripheral blood. These receptors were taken from a woman between 40 and 55 years old with active COVID-19. CDR3s include the opening cysteine and the closing phenylalanine or tryptophan. The D gene is left open where the match is weak.

j_gene | v_gene | d_gene | CDR3aa | CDR3nt
TRBJ2-7 | TRBV3-1/TRBV3-2 | TRBD2 | CASSQVQLAATYEQYF | TGTGCCAGCAGCCAAGTTCAACTAGCGGCAACCTACGAGCAGTACTTC
TRBJ1-3 | TRBV15 | TRBD1 | CATSREGTAGNTIYF | TGTGCCACCAGCAGAGAGGGGACAGCTGGAAACACCATATATTTT
TRBJ2-3 | TRBV5-1 | TRBD2 | CASSPGLAGDKDTQYF | TGCGCCAGCAGCCCGGGACTAGCGGGGGATAAAGATACGCAGTATTTT
TRBJ2-7 | TRBV19 | TRBD1 | CASSIDGTGAGEQYF | TGTGCCAGTAGTATCGACGGGACAGGGGCAGGGGAGCAGTACTTC
TRBJ2-3 | TRBV7-9 | TRBD2 | CASSLARGGPAHTDTQYF | TGTGCCAGCAGCTTAGCGCGCGGGGGGCCGGCCCACACAGATACGCAGTATTTT
TRBJ2-7 | TRBV2 | TRBD1 | CASSGETGATYEQYF | TGTGCCAGCAGTGGAGAAACAGGGGCGACCTACGAGCAGTACTTC
TRBJ2-5 | TRBV7-2 | TRBD2 | CASSPRTSGGVYQETQYF | TGTGCCAGCAGCCCAAGGACTAGCGGGGGGGTGTACCAAGAGACCCAGTACTTC
TRBJ1-1 | TRBV6-2/TRBV6-3 | TRBD1 | CASSRQGGMNTEAFF | TGTGCCAGTAGTCGACAGGGAGGCATGAACACTGAAGCTTTCTTT
TRBJ2-1 | TRBV6-5 | TRBD2 | CASSIRTSGGSEQFF | TGTGCCAGCAGTATACGGACTAGCGGGGGGAGTGAGCAGTTCTTC
TRBJ1-4 | TRBV12-3/TRBV12-4 | - | CASSPFPVEKLFF | TGTGCCAGCAGCCCCTTCCCCGTGGAAAAACTGTTTTTT